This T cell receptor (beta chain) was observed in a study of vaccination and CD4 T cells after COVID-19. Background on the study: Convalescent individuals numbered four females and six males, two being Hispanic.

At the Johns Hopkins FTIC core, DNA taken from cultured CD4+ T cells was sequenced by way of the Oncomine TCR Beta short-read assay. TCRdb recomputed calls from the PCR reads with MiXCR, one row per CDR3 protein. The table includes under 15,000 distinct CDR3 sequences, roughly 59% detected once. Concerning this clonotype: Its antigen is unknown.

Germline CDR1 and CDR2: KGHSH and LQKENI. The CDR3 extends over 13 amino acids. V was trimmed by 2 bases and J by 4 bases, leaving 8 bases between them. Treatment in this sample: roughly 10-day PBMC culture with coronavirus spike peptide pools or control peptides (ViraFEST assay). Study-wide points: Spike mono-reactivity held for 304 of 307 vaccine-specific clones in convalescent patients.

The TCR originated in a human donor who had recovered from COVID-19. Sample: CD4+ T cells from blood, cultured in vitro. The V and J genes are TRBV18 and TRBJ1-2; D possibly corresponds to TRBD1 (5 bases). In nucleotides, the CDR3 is TGTGCCAGCTCACCAAATAGGGGCTATGGCTACACCTTC. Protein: CASSPNRGYGYTF.